One and the same sample provided the 19 T cell receptor beta chains below, sequenced in a study of shared clonotypes between healthy human individuals. Method: immunoSEQ multiplex PCR; TCRdb's copy keeps in-frame clones and lacks some. This sample has roughly 2,500,000 clones, with 93% found just once. Sequenced material: naive CD4+ T cells from PBMCs. Subset meaning: CD45RA+ positively selected. All receptors come from a man aged 18 to 29 in good health. Some clones in this sample may be carry-over from other donors' samples.

This clone was found once. The rearrangement links TRBV29-1 to TRBJ2-5, with D possibly being TRBD2 (5 bases). With 5 bases removed from V and 11 bases from J, the gap between germline ends came to 24 bases. The CDR3 is 14 amino acids. Germline CDR1 and CDR2: SQVTM and ANQGSEA. CDR3 sequence reads: CSVLAPLSAKEQYF. CDR3 DNA: TGCAGCGTTCTAGCCCCCCTCTCTGCTAAGGAGCAGTACTTC.

The V gene is TRBV30, the J gene TRBJ2-1; tentative D call: TRBD1 (5 bases). Trimming shortened V by 4 bases and J by 7 bases, and 23 bases separated the two germline ends. CDR3 length: 16 amino acids. The germline V gene has CDR1 GTSNPN and CDR2 SVGIG (reference sequence). The CDR3 sequence: CAWKAGRPGQRNEQFF. The CDR3 nucleotides are TGTGCCTGGAAAGCTGGGCGGCCAGGGCAACGGAATGAGCAGTTCTTC. The variable domain in full, completed from reference TRBV30 and TRBJ2-1, reads SQTIHQWPATLVQPVGSPLSLECTVEGTSNPNLYWYRQAAGRGLQLLFYSVGIGQISSEVPQNLSASRPQDRQFILSSKKLLLSDSGFYLCAWKAGRPGQRNEQFFGPGTRLTVL.

The chain carries TRBV6-1 and TRBJ2-1; D remains unclear. Germline V CDR1 and CDR2: MNHNS, SASEGT. The CDR3 runs to 14 residues. V shed 7 bases and J shed 3 bases, with 13 bases lying between them. The CDR3 reads CASMAQPNYNEQFF. The CDR3, as DNA: TGTGCCAGCATGGCCCAGCCGAACTACAATGAGCAGTTCTTC.

The gene calls are TRBV14 and TRBJ1-2; the D is unclear. The CDR3 has 14 residues. Trimming took off 4 bases at V and 1 base at J, with 10 bases between the two ends. The germline V gene has CDR1 SGHDN and CDR2 FVKESK. CDR3: CASSPTPGNYGYTF. The CDR3 DNA is TGTGCCAGCAGCCCGACCCCGGGTAACTATGGCTACACCTTC. The whole variable domain, filled in from reference TRBV14 and TRBJ1-2, reads EAGVTQFPSHSVIEKGQTVTLRCDPISGHDNLYWYRRVMGKEIKFLLHFVKESKQDESGMPNNRFLAERTGGTYSTLKVQPAELEDSGVYFCASSPTPGNYGYTFGSGTRLTVV.

The rearrangement links TRBV10-3 to TRBJ2-3; possibly TRBD1 or TRBD2 for D (7 bases each). Germline CDR1 ENHRY, CDR2 SYGVKD. V dropped 11 bases and J dropped 2 bases, with 14 bases sitting between them. The CDR3 is 13 amino acids. CDR3 protein: CAGGGGHTDTQYF. The CDR3 region has the DNA TGTGCCGGGGGAGGGGGCCACACAGATACGCAGTATTTT.

The chain recombines TRBV5-1 with TRBJ2-1; 14 bases are a match to TRBD2. The CDR3 sequence is 16 residues long. With V trimmed by 4 bases and J by 8 bases, 8 bases remained unmatched. Germline loops: CDR1 SGHRS, CDR2 YFSETQ. The CDR3 nucleotides read TGCGCCAGCAGCGGCGGGACTAGCGGGAGTACGGATGAGCAGTTCTTC. This sequence encodes CASSGGTSGSTDEQFF.

The chain has TRBV5-1 and TRBJ2-7, with a weak D call TRBD1 (5 bases). Per germline, CDR1 SGHRS and CDR2 YFSETQ. CDR3 size: 14 residues. Trimming cost V 2 bases and J 7 bases, with 16 bases left between them. CDR3 amino acids: CASSFGRVTGEQYF. The CDR3 region has the DNA TGCGCCAGCAGCTTCGGCAGGGTAACTGGAGAGCAGTACTTC.

V is TRBV6-5 and J is TRBJ2-7; 8 bases are shared with TRBD1. Per the germline V gene, CDR1 is MNHEY and CDR2 is SVGAGI. The CDR3 consists of 14 residues. Unmatched junction bases numbered 5, after V lost 7 bases and J lost 0 bases. In DNA form, the CDR3 reads TGTGCCAGCACCAGGGACAGGAGCTCCTACGAGCAGTACTTC. Amino acids: CASTRDRSSYEQYF.

The chain uses TRBV2 and TRBJ2-6, with a weak D call TRBD2 (7 bases). Trimming took off 8 bases at V and 0 bases at J, with 17 bases between the two ends. The CDR3 loop spans 17 amino acids. Germline V gives CDR1 SNHLY, CDR2 FYNNEI. In DNA form, the CDR3 reads TGTGCCAGCGGGGGGGCGGGGACCCTCTCTGGGGCCAACGTCCTGACTTTC. Translation: CASGGAGTLSGANVLTF.

Concerning this clone: Other DNA sequences of this sample code for an identical CDR3. The gene calls are TRBV14 and TRBJ1-3; D ambiguous. The CDR3 covers 12 residues. CDR1 and CDR2 (germline): SGHDN, FVKESK. Trimming took off 3 bases at V and 3 bases at J, with 3 bases between the two ends. The CDR3 reads CASSQGGNTIYF. The CDR3 region has the DNA TGTGCCAGCAGCCAGGGTGGAAACACCATATATTTT.

The genes are TRBV2 and TRBJ2-7, with a possible D match to TRBD2 (6 bases). Per germline, CDR1 SNHLY and CDR2 FYNNEI. Trimming shortened V by 7 bases and J by 0 bases, and 13 bases separated the two germline ends. The CDR3 length is 14 residues. CDR3 sequence: CASTPRGHSYEQYF. CDR3 coding DNA: TGTGCCAGCACCCCGCGGGGTCACTCCTACGAGCAGTACTTC.

This chain joins TRBV28 and TRBJ1-4; 9 bases agree with TRBD1. CDR3 length: 15 residues. Germline values: CDR1 MDHEN, CDR2 SYDVKM. Trimming at V came to 5 bases and at J to 3 bases, leaving 4 bases not matched to a gene. CDR3 nucleotide sequence: TGTGCCAGCAGTAGCAGACAGGGGGCTAATGAAAAACTGTTTTTT. It translates to CASSSRQGANEKLFF.

With respect to this clone: Additional DNA sequences in this sample encode the identical CDR3. The chain combines TRBV6-1 with TRBJ1-3, with D unclear. The CDR3 runs to 13 residues. CDR1 MNHNS and CDR2 SASEGT come from the germline V gene. V was pared by 1 base and J by 4 bases, with 5 bases between. CDR3 nucleotide sequence: TGTGCCAGCAGTGAAGTAAGGGGAAACACCATATATTTT. Translated: CASSEVRGNTIYF.

This chain connects TRBV7-7 to TRBJ2-5; perhaps TRBD2 as D (5 bases). CDR3 size: 15 residues. Germline loops: CDR1 SSHAT, CDR2 FNYEAQ (reference sequence). Trimming removed 3 bases at V and 5 bases at J, with 16 bases between. The CDR3 DNA reads TGTGCCAGCAGCTTGATCTGTCATACTAGGGAGACCCAGTACTTC. This encodes CASSLICHTRETQYF.

This clone was seen only once. The chain joins TRBV5-6 to TRBJ1-2; D is perhaps TRBD1 (5 bases). The V and J ends lost 2 bases and 4 bases respectively, with 12 bases between them. The CDR3 loop spans 14 amino acids. CDR1 is SGHDT, CDR2 YYEEEE, per germline. Written as DNA, the CDR3 is TGTGCCAGCAGCTTACACGACAGAATCTATGGCTACACCTTC. Its translation: CASSLHDRIYGYTF.

J is TRBJ2-6 and V is TRBV18; TRBD1 agrees at 9 bases. Losses at the gene ends were 4 bases for V and 0 bases for J; bases not matched to a gene: 4. The CDR3 loop spans 17 amino acids. Germline loops: CDR1 KGHSH, CDR2 LQKENI. The CDR3 spells CASSLGQGRSGANVLTF. CDR3 sequence (DNA): TGTGCCAGCTCACTGGGACAGGGCCGCTCTGGGGCCAACGTCCTGACTTTC.

The chain has TRBV7-2 and TRBJ1-2, with no clear D. The CDR3 is made up of 14 amino acids. The V end lost 2 bases, the J end lost 7 bases, and 14 bases lay between the germline ends. The germline V gene has CDR1 SGHTA and CDR2 FQGNSA. CDR3 in amino acids: CASSLSQLKRGYTF. In DNA, the CDR3 is TGTGCCAGCAGCTTAAGTCAACTTAAACGTGGCTACACCTTC.

The chain couples TRBV29-1 to TRBJ2-5; 8 nucleotides line up with TRBD2. The CDR3 covers 15 residues. Looked up from germline, CDR1 is SQVTM and CDR2 is ANQGSEA. The ends lost 0 bases at V and 9 bases at J; junction bases unmatched: 12. In DNA, the CDR3 is TGCAGCGTTGAAGATCAACTAGCGGCGGTTATGGCCCAGTACTTC. Protein: CSVEDQLAAVMAQYF.

The chain links TRBV15 to TRBJ1-1; D perhaps matches TRBD1 (6 bases). The V end was cut by 0 bases, the J end by 4 bases, with 18 bases between. The CDR3 has 17 amino acids. Germline V gives CDR1 LNHNV, CDR2 YYDKDF (reference sequence). CDR3: CATSRDVYQGIITEAFF. CDR3 DNA sequence: TGTGCCACCAGCAGAGATGTTTATCAGGGGATTATCACTGAAGCTTTCTTT.